This TCR beta chain was sequenced during a study of shared clonotypes between healthy human individuals. Study-level background: Each donor's CD8 memory used one plate, CD8 naive two, each CD4 subset three.

Approximately 210 ng DNA, 30,000 or so T cell genomes, went into each sorted-subset replicate PCR. Method: immunoSEQ multiplex PCR; TCRdb's copy keeps in-frame clones and lacks some. The repertoire has roughly 330,000 clones, over 65% of them found once; the top ten carry 9% to 12%. This clone is a singleton in its sample. The junction departs from germline at one end; a sequencing error may be responsible. Germline V gene lookup returns CDR1 SSHAT and CDR2 FNYEAQ (reference sequence). The CDR3 has 13 amino acids. All donors qualified as healthy HIV-negative adults and had experienced no recent acute infections or vaccinations. All donors were Caucasian adults living in Nashville, Tennessee.

The chain is built from TRBV7-7 and TRBJ2-5, with 7 bases matching TRBD1. This TCR derives from a young man in good health. The sample comprised memory CD4+ T cells sorted from blood. Sample subset: CD45RA-negative fraction. CDR3 in DNA: TGTGCTAGCAGCTTAACAGGGGAAGAGACCCAGTACTTC. As protein: CASSLTGEETQYF.